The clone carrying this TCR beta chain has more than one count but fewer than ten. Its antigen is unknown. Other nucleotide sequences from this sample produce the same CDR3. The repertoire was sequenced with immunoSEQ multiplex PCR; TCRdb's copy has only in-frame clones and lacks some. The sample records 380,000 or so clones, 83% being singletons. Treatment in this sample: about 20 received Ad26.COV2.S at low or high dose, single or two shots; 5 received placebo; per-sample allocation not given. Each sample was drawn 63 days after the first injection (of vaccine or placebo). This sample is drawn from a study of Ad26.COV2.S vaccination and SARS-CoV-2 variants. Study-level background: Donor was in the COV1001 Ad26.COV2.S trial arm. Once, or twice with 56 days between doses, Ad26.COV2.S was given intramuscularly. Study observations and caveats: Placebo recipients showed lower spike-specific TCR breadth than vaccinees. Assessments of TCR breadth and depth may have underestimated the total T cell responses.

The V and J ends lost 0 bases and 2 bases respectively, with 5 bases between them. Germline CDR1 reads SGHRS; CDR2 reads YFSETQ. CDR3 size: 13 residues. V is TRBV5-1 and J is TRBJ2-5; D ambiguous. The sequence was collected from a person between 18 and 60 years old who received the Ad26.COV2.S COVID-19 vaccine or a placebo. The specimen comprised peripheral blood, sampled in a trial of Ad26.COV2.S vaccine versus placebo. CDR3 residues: CASSLGSQETQYF. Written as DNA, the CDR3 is TGCGCCAGCAGCTTGGGCAGTCAAGAGACCCAGTACTTC.